Following are 21 T cell receptor beta chains from one sample sequenced in a study of blood T cell repertoires in COVID-19. This table comes from immunoSEQ multiplex PCR, and its TCRdb copy is limited to in-frame clones, with some not included. The data show nearly 90,000 clones, about nine tenths seen once. Sample: peripheral blood. These receptors were taken from a man aged 18 to 29 with COVID-19, enrolled during active disease.

This chain connects TRBV19 to TRBJ1-6, with no clear D. Germline V gives CDR1 LNHDA, CDR2 SQIVND (reference sequence). This CDR3 contains 15 residues. With 1 base removed from V and 7 bases from J, the gap between germline ends came to 11 bases. The DNA for the CDR3 is TGTGCCAGTAGTATAGGAGCGGGTCGAAATTCACCCCTCCACTTT. Its protein is CASSIGAGRNSPLHF.

The rearrangement links TRBV19 to TRBJ2-7; D unresolved. The V end was cut by 3 bases, the J end by 3 bases, with 9 bases between. Germline CDR1 reads LNHDA; CDR2 reads SQIVND (reference sequence). The CDR3 totals 13 residues. The CDR3 is CASSMNAHYEQYF. CDR3 nucleotides: TGTGCCAGTAGTATGAACGCACACTACGAGCAGTACTTC.

This clone came up a few times. The V and J genes are TRBV6-5 and TRBJ1-4; tentative D call: TRBD1 (5 bases). Trimming removed 0 bases at V and 3 bases at J, with 8 bases between. The germline V gene has CDR1 MNHEY and CDR2 SVGAGI. The CDR3 extends over 15 amino acids. In DNA, the CDR3 is TGTGCCAGCAGTTACTCCGGGGGAGCTAATGAAAAACTGTTTTTT. Protein sequence: CASSYSGGANEKLFF.

This CDR3 reads CASSLEFGGLAHLNTGELFF. The DNA for the CDR3 is TGCGCCAGCAGCTTGGAGTTCGGGGGACTAGCGCACCTGAACACCGGGGAGCTGTTTTTT. V gene TRBV5-1 combines with J gene TRBJ2-2; the match to TRBD2 covers 10 bases. Germline loops: CDR1 SGHRS, CDR2 YFSETQ. CDR3 length: 20 amino acids. V was clipped by 0 bases and J by 1 base; unmatched bases: 12.

The V gene is TRBV6-2 or TRBV6-3, the J gene TRBJ1-5; 8 bases match TRBD1. The length of the CDR3 is 15 residues. V was pared by 6 bases and J by 4 bases, with 8 bases of the junction left unmatched. The germline gives CDR1 MNHEY, CDR2 SVGEGT. Written as DNA, the CDR3 is TGTGCCAGCAGCCTTAGCCGACAGGGGAATCAGCCCCAGCATTTT. This gives the protein CASSLSRQGNQPQHF.

This clone showed up just once. The genes are TRBV5-4 and TRBJ1-2, with D maybe TRBD1 (6 bases). Germline lookup yields CDR1 SGHNT and CDR2 YYREEE (reference sequence). The CDR3 has 14 amino acids. V lost 4 bases to trimming and J lost 4 bases, with 14 bases between them. CDR3 residues: CASSLGTPVYGYTF. CDR3 sequence (DNA): TGTGCCAGCAGCCTAGGGACACCTGTCTATGGCTACACCTTC.

The J gene is TRBJ2-1, the V gene TRBV6-5; 7 bases agree with TRBD1. Germline-derived CDR1 and CDR2 are MNHEY and SVGAGI. This CDR3 comprises 15 residues. The J segment lost 3 bases and the V segment lost 5 bases, leaving 7 bases of the junction unmatched. The CDR3 DNA follows: TGTGCCAGCAGTAGGGACAGACCCCACTACAATGAGCAGTTCTTC. Its translation: CASSRDRPHYNEQFF.

V and J are TRBV11-2 and TRBJ2-1; 7 nucleotides agree with TRBD2. J was trimmed by 3 bases and V by 1 base; bases with no gene match: 3. Germline V gene data show CDR1 as SGHAT and CDR2 as FQNNGV. The CDR3 length is 15 residues. In nucleotides, the CDR3 is TGTGCCAGCAGCTTAGGGACTAGTTTCTACAATGAGCAGTTCTTC. Its translation: CASSLGTSFYNEQFF.

V usage is TRBV10-1 and J usage is TRBJ2-1; a possible D gene is TRBD2 (6 bases). CDR1 and CDR2 from the germline V gene are WNHNN and SYGVQD (reference sequence). Deletions cut 6 bases from V and 8 bases from J, with 11 bases between. The CDR3 totals 12 residues. CDR3 sequence (DNA): TGCGCCAGCAGCGGAGGAGGGGATGAGCAGTTCTTC. It specifies CASSGGGDEQFF.

The chain's CDR3 is CASSVGGGSLSYEQYF. Here the CDR3 DNA reads TGTGCCAGCAGCGTAGGTGGCGGAAGCCTCTCCTACGAGCAGTACTTC. The genes are TRBV9 and TRBJ2-7, with D unresolved. The CDR3 spans 16 residues. The V gene's germline CDR1 is SGDLS and CDR2 YYNGEE. V lost 0 bases, J lost 0 bases, and 13 bases lay in between. Supplemented by reference TRBV9 and TRBJ2-7, the full variable domain reads DSGVTQTPKHLITATGQRVTLRCSPRSGDLSVYWYQQSLDQGLQFLIQYYNGEERAKGNILERFSAQQFPDLHSELNLSSLELGDSALYFCASSVGGGSLSYEQYFGPGTRLTVT.

This clone was seen once. The rearrangement links TRBV7-2 to TRBJ2-7; 11 bases fit TRBD2. CDR3 length: 16 residues. Germline CDR1 SGHTA, CDR2 FQGNSA. Trimming removed 1 base from V and 3 bases from J; junction bases left unmatched: 5. In DNA, the CDR3 is TGTGCCAGCAGCTTAGTGGTGGGACTAGCGGTCTACGAGCAGTACTTC. As protein: CASSLVVGLAVYEQYF.

The chain links TRBV29-1 to TRBJ1-1; D might be TRBD1 (5 bases). The CDR3 is 14 residues long. The V and J ends lost 4 bases and 2 bases respectively, with 14 bases between them. Per the germline V gene, CDR1 is SQVTM and CDR2 is ANQGSEA. DNA of the CDR3: TGCAGCGTTGGTATGCGGGGCCTCAACACTGAAGCTTTCTTT. Translation: CSVGMRGLNTEAFF.

V and J are TRBV11-2 and TRBJ2-1, with TRBD2 identical over 11 bases. This CDR3 spans 17 amino acids. Germline V gene data show CDR1 as SGHAT and CDR2 as FQNNGV. J lost 3 bases, V lost 5 bases, and 9 bases had no gene match. The CDR3 loop is CASSPRFSGRVYNEQFF. CDR3 sequence (DNA): TGTGCCAGCAGCCCCCGGTTTAGCGGGAGGGTCTACAATGAGCAGTTCTTC. Supplemented by reference TRBV11-2 and TRBJ2-1, the full variable domain reads EAGVAQSPRYKIIEKRQSVAFWCNPISGHATLYWYQQILGQGPKLLIQFQNNGVVDDSQLPKDRFSAERLKGVDSTLKIQPAKLEDSAVYLCASSPRFSGRVYNEQFFGPGTRLTVL.

This chain links TRBV30 with TRBJ2-7; D remains ambiguous. Trimming cost V 1 base and J 5 bases, with 6 bases left between them. Germline V gene sequence: CDR1 GTSNPN, CDR2 SVGIG (reference sequence). CDR3 length: 11 amino acids. In DNA form, the CDR3 reads TGTGCCTGGAGTGACGCGAACGAGCAGTACTTC. Translating gives CAWSDANEQYF.

The rearrangement uses TRBV27 and TRBJ2-6, with 9 bases that match TRBD1. The CDR3 spans 17 residues. V lost 3 bases to trimming and J lost 1 base; unmatched junction nucleotides: 4. The germline CDR1 and CDR2 sequences are MNHEY and SMNVEV (reference sequence). The CDR3 loop reads CASSFDRGESGANVLTF. CDR3 DNA: TGTGCCAGCAGTTTCGACAGGGGGGAGTCTGGGGCCAACGTCCTGACTTTC. Full variable domain (missing parts from reference TRBV27 and TRBJ2-6): EAQVTQNPRYLITVTGKKLTVTCSQNMNHEYMSWYRQDPGLGLRQIYYSMNVEVTDKGDVPEGYKVSRKEKRNFPLILESPSPNQTSLYFCASSFDRGESGANVLTFGAGSRLTVL.

V usage is TRBV7-9 and J usage is TRBJ2-2; a weak D match, TRBD1 (6 bases). Trimming pared 1 base from V and 7 bases from J, leaving 19 bases between. CDR1 is SEHNR and CDR2 is FQNEAQ in the germline V gene (reference sequence). The CDR3 has 17 residues. CDR3 in DNA: TGTGCCAGCAGCTTAGATGCCCCCACAGGGAGTGGCGGGGAGCTGTTTTTT. This encodes CASSLDAPTGSGGELFF.

V is TRBV2 and J is TRBJ1-6; TRBD1 matches 8 bases. Trimming took 7 bases from V and 7 from J; bases not matched to a gene: 9. The CDR3 has 15 residues. Germline CDR1 reads SNHLY; CDR2 reads FYNNEI. The CDR3: CASTQAGQGNSPLHF. The DNA of the CDR3 is TGTGCCAGCACCCAGGCCGGACAGGGAAATTCACCCCTCCACTTT. Drawing the rest from reference TRBV2 and TRBJ1-6, the complete variable domain is EPEVTQTPSHQVTQMGQEVILRCVPISNHLYFYWYRQILGQKVEFLVSFYNNEISEKSEIFDDQFSVERPDGSNFTLKIRSTKLEDSAMYFCASTQAGQGNSPLHFGNGTRLTVT.

The rearrangement joins TRBV30 to TRBJ1-2; TRBD1 might be the D (6 bases). Trimming stripped 3 bases from V and 5 bases from J, with 13 bases between. The CDR3 is 13 residues long. Germline V gene data show CDR1 as GTSNPN and CDR2 as SVGIG (reference sequence). The DNA of the CDR3 is TGTGCCTGGAGCCGGACAGTTTTTTATGGCTACACCTTC. It yields the protein CAWSRTVFYGYTF.

The chain links TRBV18 to TRBJ2-4; D remains ambiguous. Germline-derived CDR1 and CDR2 are KGHSH and LQKENI. V was trimmed by 3 bases and J by 1 base, leaving 16 bases between them. The CDR3 runs to 17 residues. The CDR3 here is CASSPQTIKTAKNIQYF. The CDR3 DNA is TGTGCCAGCTCACCGCAAACCATCAAAACTGCCAAAAACATTCAGTACTTC.

This chain uses TRBV19 with TRBJ1-5; D unresolved. Trimming took 5 bases from V and 9 from J, leaving 14 bases between them. This CDR3 has 13 amino acids. Looked up from germline, CDR1 is LNHDA and CDR2 is SQIVND (reference sequence). CDR3 in amino acids: CASSSERVRPQHF. The DNA for the CDR3 is TGTGCCAGTAGTTCGGAGCGGGTGCGGCCCCAGCATTTT.

This clone was picked up a small number of times. CDR3 DNA: TGTGCCAGCTCTCCTCCGGGGGGTAGCGGGAAGTACGAGCAGTACTTC. Amino acids: CASSPPGGSGKYEQYF. The rearrangement joins TRBV18 to TRBJ2-7; 8 bases map to TRBD2. Trimming at V came to 6 bases and at J to 4 bases, leaving 14 bases not matched to a gene. The length of the CDR3 is 16 residues. From germline, CDR1 is KGHSH and CDR2 LQKENI.